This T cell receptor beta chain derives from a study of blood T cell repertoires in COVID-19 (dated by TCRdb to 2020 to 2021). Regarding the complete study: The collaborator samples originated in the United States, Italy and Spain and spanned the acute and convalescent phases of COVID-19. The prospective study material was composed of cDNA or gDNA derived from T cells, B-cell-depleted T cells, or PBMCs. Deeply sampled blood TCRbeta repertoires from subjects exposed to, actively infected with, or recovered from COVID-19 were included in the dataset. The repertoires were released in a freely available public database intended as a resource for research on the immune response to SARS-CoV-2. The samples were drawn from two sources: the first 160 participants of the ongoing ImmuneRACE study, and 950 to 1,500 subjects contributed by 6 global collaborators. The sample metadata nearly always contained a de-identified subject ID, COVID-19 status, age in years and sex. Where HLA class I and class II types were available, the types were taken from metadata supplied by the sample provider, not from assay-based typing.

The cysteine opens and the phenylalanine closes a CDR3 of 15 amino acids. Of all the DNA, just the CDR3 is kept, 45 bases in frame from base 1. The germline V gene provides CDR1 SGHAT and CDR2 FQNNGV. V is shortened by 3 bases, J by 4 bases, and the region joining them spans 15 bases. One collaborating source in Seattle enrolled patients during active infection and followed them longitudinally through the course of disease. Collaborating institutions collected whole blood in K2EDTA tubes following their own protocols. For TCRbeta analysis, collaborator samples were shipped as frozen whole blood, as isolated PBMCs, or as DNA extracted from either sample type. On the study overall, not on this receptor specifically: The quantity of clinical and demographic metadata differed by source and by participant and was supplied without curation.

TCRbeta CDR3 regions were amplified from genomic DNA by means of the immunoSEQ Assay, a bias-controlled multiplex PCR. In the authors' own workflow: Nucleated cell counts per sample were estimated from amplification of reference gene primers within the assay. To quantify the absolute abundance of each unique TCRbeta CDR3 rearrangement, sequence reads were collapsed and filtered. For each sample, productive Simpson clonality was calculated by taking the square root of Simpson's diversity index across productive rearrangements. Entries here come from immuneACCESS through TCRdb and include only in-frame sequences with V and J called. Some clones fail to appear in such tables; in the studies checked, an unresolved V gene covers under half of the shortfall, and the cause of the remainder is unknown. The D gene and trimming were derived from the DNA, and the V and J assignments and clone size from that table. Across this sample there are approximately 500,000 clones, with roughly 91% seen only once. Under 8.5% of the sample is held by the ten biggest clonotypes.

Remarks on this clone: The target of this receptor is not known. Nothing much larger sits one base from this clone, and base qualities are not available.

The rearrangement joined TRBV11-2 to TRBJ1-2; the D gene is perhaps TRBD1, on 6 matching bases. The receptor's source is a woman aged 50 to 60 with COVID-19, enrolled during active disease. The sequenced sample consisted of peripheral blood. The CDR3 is CASSFSRGDGYGYTF. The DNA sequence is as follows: TGTGCCAGCAGCTTCTCCAGGGGAGACGGCTATGGCTACACCTTC.